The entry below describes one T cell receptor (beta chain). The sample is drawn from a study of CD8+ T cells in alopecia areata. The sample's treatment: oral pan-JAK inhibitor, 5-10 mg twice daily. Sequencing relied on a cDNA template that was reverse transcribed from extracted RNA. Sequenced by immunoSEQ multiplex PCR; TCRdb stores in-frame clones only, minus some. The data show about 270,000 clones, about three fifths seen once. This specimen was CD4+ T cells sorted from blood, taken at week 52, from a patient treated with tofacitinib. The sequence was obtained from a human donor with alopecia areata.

The CDR3: CASSWTSGGYNEQFF. The CDR3, as DNA: TGCGCCAGCAGCTGGACTAGCGGGGGGTACAATGAGCAGTTCTTC. The V gene is TRBV5-1, the J gene TRBJ2-1, with 14 bases fitting TRBD2. This CDR3 spans 15 amino acids. CDR1 and CDR2 (germline): SGHRS, YFSETQ. With V trimmed by 3 bases and J by 4 bases, 0 bases remained unmatched.